These 25 T cell receptor beta chains originate from one sample sequenced in a study of cytomegalovirus exposure and HLA in healthy donors (dated by TCRdb to about 2017). Library construction relied on the immunoSEQ multiplex PCR assay. A mixture of 60 forward primers for TCR Vbeta segments and 13 reverse primers for TCR Jbeta segments was used in the multiplex PCR. The table was pulled from immuneACCESS by TCRdb, which kept in-frame rearrangements only. Such tables lose some clones; where checked, under half of the loss comes from unresolved V genes, and the rest has no known cause. This sample has under 200,000 clones in its table, and roughly 80% of those were observed once. The ten largest clones represent roughly 2.1% of the sample. The sequenced material came from PBMCs. The receptor source for this set is a man in his late teens or twenties in good health and CMV-seronegative.

The rearrangement joins TRBV9 to TRBJ2-1, with TRBD1 matching over 8 bases. Germline V gene sequence: CDR1 SGDLS, CDR2 YYNGEE. The CDR3 loop spans 16 amino acids. The ends lost 3 bases at V and 0 bases at J; junction bases unmatched: 5. The CDR3 is CASSGGQVSSYNEQFF. The CDR3 coding sequence is TGTGCCAGCAGCGGGGGACAGGTGAGCTCCTACAATGAGCAGTTCTTC.

The chain links TRBV19 to TRBJ1-2, with D unclear. Trimming cost V 3 bases and J 0 bases, with 11 bases left between them. The CDR3 runs 15 residues. Germline V lookup: CDR1 LNHDA, CDR2 SQIVND (reference sequence). The CDR3 reads CASSIKPSSNYGYTF. The DNA for the CDR3 is TGTGCCAGTAGTATCAAGCCTTCCTCTAACTATGGCTACACCTTC. The variable domain in full, with the rest retrieved from reference TRBV19 and TRBJ1-2, is DGGITQSPKYLFRKEGQNVTLSCEQNLNHDAMYWYRQDPGQGLRLIYYSQIVNDFQKGDIAEGYSVSREKKESFPLTVTSAQKNPTAFYLCASSIKPSSNYGYTFGSGTRLTVV.

The chain links TRBV27 to TRBJ2-2, with D possibly TRBD1 on 6 matching bases. The CDR3 spans 12 residues. The ends were cut back, 8 bases at V and 12 bases at J, with 16 bases in the middle. Germline loops: CDR1 MNHEY, CDR2 SMNVEV (reference sequence). CDR3 DNA: TGTGCCAGCGGGTGGACAGTCGGCCAGCTGTTTTTT. Residues: CASGWTVGQLFF.

Written as DNA, the CDR3 is TGCGCCAGCAGCTTGGGCGGTGAAGCTTTCTTT. Residues: CASSLGGEAFF. The rearrangement joins TRBV5-1 to TRBJ1-1; the D is unclear. CDR3 length: 11 residues. V lost 0 bases, J lost 7 bases, and 4 bases lay in between. CDR1 is SGHRS, CDR2 YFSETQ, per germline.

The chain employs TRBV11-2 and TRBJ2-1; D gene ambiguous. The V and J ends lost 2 bases and 11 bases respectively, with 7 bases between them. The CDR3 runs to 11 residues. The V gene's germline CDR1 is SGHAT and CDR2 FQNNGV. The CDR3 protein is CASSLSTQQFF. Written as DNA, the CDR3 is TGTGCCAGCAGCTTAAGCACCCAGCAGTTCTTC.

As regards this clone: The junction and the germline gene differ at one end; a read error may be behind it. This rearrangement joins TRBV7-9 to TRBJ2-7; D is undetermined. The CDR3 sequence is 12 residues long. Germline CDR1 and CDR2: SEHNR and FQNEAQ (reference sequence). The CDR3 region is CSSSLVESEQYF. CDR3 nucleotide sequence: TGTTCCAGCAGCTTAGTAGAGTCCGAGCAGTACTTC. The whole variable domain, filled in from reference TRBV7-9 and TRBJ2-7, reads DTGVSQNPRHKITKRGQNVTFRCDPISEHNRLYWYRQTLGQGPEFLTYFQNEAQLEKSRLLSDRFSAERPKGSFSTLEIQRTEQGDSAMYLCSSSLVESEQYFGPGTRLTVT.

The gene calls are TRBV7-8 and TRBJ1-5, with D maybe TRBD1 (6 bases). Germline V gives CDR1 SGHVS, CDR2 FQNEAQ. V lost 4 bases and J 3 bases, leaving 10 bases between the germline ends. The CDR3 spans 14 residues. The chain's CDR3 is CASSSGQNNQPQHF. The CDR3 nucleotides read TGTGCCAGCAGCTCTGGACAGAACAATCAGCCCCAGCATTTT.

This chain joins TRBV7-3 and TRBJ1-1; 7 bases align to TRBD1. Germline values: CDR1 SGHTA, CDR2 FQGTGA. The CDR3 consists of 15 residues. V trimming: 1 base; J trimming: 0 bases; junction bases outside the gene matches: 2. The CDR3 is CASSLRQGLNTEAFF. CDR3 DNA: TGTGCCAGCAGCTTAAGACAGGGACTGAACACTGAAGCTTTCTTT.

As concerns this clone: The identical CDR3 is also encoded by other nucleotide sequences in the sample. V gene TRBV7-2 combines with J gene TRBJ2-1, with 7 bases fitting TRBD1. Trimming at V came to 1 base and at J to 2 bases, leaving 2 bases not matched to a gene. CDR1 is SGHTA and CDR2 is FQGNSA in the germline V gene. This CDR3 comprises 15 residues. CDR3 sequence (DNA): TGTGCCAGCAGCTTAGGACAGGGAGCCTACAATGAGCAGTTCTTC. Its protein is CASSLGQGAYNEQFF.

The CDR3 region has the DNA TGTGCCAGCAGCTTTACCGGGACAGGGAATGAAAAACTGTTTTTT. This codes for CASSFTGTGNEKLFF. V usage is TRBV7-9 and J usage is TRBJ1-4, with 9 bases identical to TRBD1. This CDR3 spans 15 amino acids. Germline V gene data show CDR1 as SEHNR and CDR2 as FQNEAQ (reference sequence). V lost 3 bases and J lost 5; bases outside the gene matches: 4.

The chain links TRBV15 to TRBJ2-5; 16 bases map to TRBD2. CDR3 length: 18 residues. The V gene end was trimmed by 2 bases and the J gene end by 4 bases; junction bases not matched to a gene: 7. CDR1 and CDR2 (germline): LNHNV, YYDKDF (reference sequence). For the CDR3, the DNA is TGTGCCACCAGCAGATCGGGACTAGCGGGGGGGGGTCGAGAGACCCAGTACTTC. Translated: CATSRSGLAGGGRETQYF.

The rearrangement links TRBV7-5 to TRBJ1-5; the DNA was not used to check the table's D call, TRBD1. TRBV7-5 is classified as a pseudogene. The CDR3 runs 17 residues. CDR3: CARSLPVGTDSNQPQHF. The DNA for the CDR3 is TGTGCCAGAAGCTTGCCCGTCGGGACAGATAGCAATCAGCCCCAGCATTTT.

The V gene is TRBV6-4, the J gene TRBJ2-3, with a weak D call TRBD2 (7 bases). The CDR3 has 15 residues. Germline V gene sequence: CDR1 MRHNA, CDR2 SNTAGT. V lost 2 bases and J 4 bases, leaving 13 bases between the germline ends. CDR3 amino acids: CASSDRGGAADTQYF. In DNA, the CDR3 is TGTGCCAGCAGTGACAGGGGGGGAGCGGCAGATACGCAGTATTTT.

This chain links TRBV18 with TRBJ1-4; tentative D call: TRBD1 (6 bases). The V and J ends lost 6 bases and 5 bases respectively, with 10 bases between them. Germline CDR1 reads KGHSH; CDR2 reads LQKENI. This CDR3 is 13 amino acids long. The CDR3 protein is CASSLTGNEKLFF. The CDR3 DNA is TGTGCCAGCTCCCTCACAGGGAATGAAAAACTGTTTTTT.

The chain links TRBV19 to TRBJ1-2, with D perhaps matching TRBD1 (5 bases). V lost 3 bases and J lost 4, with 9 bases in between. The germline V gene encodes CDR1 LNHDA and CDR2 SQIVND (reference sequence). The CDR3 length is 13 residues. The CDR3 DNA reads as TGTGCCAGTAGTATCGGGGGACGCTATGGCTACACCTTC. Translation: CASSIGGRYGYTF.

The chain employs TRBV7-2 and TRBJ2-3; possibly TRBD2 for D (5 bases). The CDR3 runs to 14 residues. Germline loops: CDR1 SGHTA, CDR2 FQGNSA. Trimming took 4 bases from V and 5 from J, leaving 13 bases between them. The CDR3 reads CASSSRTGVDTQYF. CDR3 coding DNA: TGTGCCAGCAGCTCACGGACTGGGGTAGATACGCAGTATTTT.

CDR3 protein: CASSPAGVTSAYSYEQYF. CDR3 DNA: TGTGCCAGCAGTCCCGCTGGGGTGACTAGCGCTTACTCCTACGAGCAGTACTTC. The gene calls are TRBV27 and TRBJ2-7; 8 bases fit TRBD2. V trimming: 5 bases; J trimming: 0 bases; junction bases outside the gene matches: 15. CDR1 is MNHEY and CDR2 is SMNVEV in the germline V gene (reference sequence). The CDR3 sequence is 18 residues long.

The chain employs TRBV27 and TRBJ2-7; 11 bases are a match to TRBD2. V shed 0 bases, J shed 1 base, and the junction held 2 bases outside the gene matches. CDR1 MNHEY and CDR2 SMNVEV come from the germline V gene (reference sequence). The CDR3 runs 16 residues. DNA of the CDR3: TGTGCCAGCAGTTTATCCTGGACTAGCGGGTCCTACGAGCAGTACTTC. It encodes CASSLSWTSGSYEQYF.

The chain combines TRBV7-8 with TRBJ2-2; TRBD1 agrees at 9 bases. The CDR3 is 16 amino acids. After removal of 5 bases from V and 0 bases from J, the junction contained 4 bases not matched to a gene. Germline CDR1 SGHVS, CDR2 FQNEAQ. The DNA for the CDR3 is TGTGCCAGCAGCGGGGGGACAGGGCCGAACACCGGGGAGCTGTTTTTT. Amino acids: CASSGGTGPNTGELFF.

CDR3 nucleotides: TGTGCCAGCTCACCGATGCCAGACAATGAGCAGTTCTTC. This gives the protein CASSPMPDNEQFF. The chain carries TRBV18 and TRBJ2-1; D remains unclear. V lost 3 bases to trimming and J lost 5 bases, with 8 bases between them. Germline V gives CDR1 KGHSH, CDR2 LQKENI. The CDR3 length is 13 residues.

The chain recombines TRBV5-1 with TRBJ2-1, with D possibly being TRBD1 (6 bases). V lost 2 bases and J 1 base, leaving 16 bases between the germline ends. Germline CDR1 reads SGHRS; CDR2 reads YFSETQ. This CDR3 is built from 17 residues. The CDR3 reads CASSLRQVPTSYNEQFF. The DNA for the CDR3 is TGCGCCAGCAGCTTAAGACAGGTCCCTACATCCTACAATGAGCAGTTCTTC.

The rearrangement uses TRBV29-1 and TRBJ2-1; 7 bases line up with TRBD2. The V segment lost 7 bases and the J segment 2 bases; nucleotides outside the gene matches: 8. The CDR3 is 14 residues long. The germline gives CDR1 SQVTM, CDR2 ANQGSEA. CDR3 nucleotide sequence: TGCAGCGCTGGGGAGGGCCTCCCCTACAATGAGCAGTTCTTC. This gives the protein CSAGEGLPYNEQFF.

V is TRBV6-5 and J is TRBJ2-1; maybe TRBD1 (5 bases). Trimming shortened V by 2 bases and J by 10 bases, and 18 bases separated the two germline ends. The length of the CDR3 is 15 residues. Germline-derived CDR1 and CDR2 are MNHEY and SVGAGI. As DNA, the CDR3 is TGTGCCAGCAGTTACGGGGCGCTAGGGCGTGGGGAGCAGTTCTTC. This translates into CASSYGALGRGEQFF.

The gene calls are TRBV9 and TRBJ2-3; tentative D call: TRBD2 (6 bases). With 3 bases removed from V and 8 bases from J, the gap between germline ends came to 10 bases. The CDR3 covers 12 residues. Germline CDR1 reads SGDLS; CDR2 reads YYNGEE. CDR3 nucleotides: TGTGCCAGCAGCGAGACCGGGAGTACGCAGTATTTT. Amino acid sequence: CASSETGSTQYF.

The chain links TRBV28 to TRBJ2-7; 10 nucleotides agree with TRBD1. CDR3 length: 15 residues. V dropped 5 bases and J dropped 12; count of bases not matched to a gene: 16. CDR1 is MDHEN, CDR2 SYDVKM, per germline. The CDR3 sequence is CASSPQTGGKTRPYF. The CDR3 nucleotides read TGTGCCAGCAGTCCCCAGACAGGGGGCAAAACGCGTCCGTACTTC.